One and the same sample provided the 3 T cell receptor beta chains below, sequenced in a study of blood T cell repertoires in COVID-19. Generated by immunoSEQ multiplex PCR, the TCRdb table keeps only in-frame clones and is missing some. The table shows nearly 45,000 clones, with almost 85% occurring only once. The sample taken for sequencing was peripheral blood. The receptor set was obtained from a human donor in a cohort sampled during active COVID-19.

This clone occurred once. The chain carries TRBV4-1 and TRBJ2-1; 7 positions match TRBD1. The germline gives CDR1 MGHRA, CDR2 YSYEKL. J gave up 9 bases and V 2 bases, and 7 bases lay outside the gene matches. This CDR3 is 14 amino acids long. The DNA for the CDR3 is TGCGCCAGCAGCCAATTCGACAGGGCCACTGAGCAGTTCTTC. Its protein product is CASSQFDRATEQFF.

The chain combines TRBV6-2 or TRBV6-3 with TRBJ2-1, with D possibly TRBD2 on 6 matching bases. Germline V gene sequence: CDR1 MNHEY, CDR2 SVGEGT. Deletions cut 0 bases from V and 7 bases from J, with 25 bases between. The CDR3 runs to 19 residues. CDR3 in DNA: TGTGCCAGCAGTTACTCTCTGGGGATAACGGGGTTAGCGGAAAATGAGCAGTTCTTC. Its protein is CASSYSLGITGLAENEQFF.

The chain uses TRBV12-3 or TRBV12-4 and TRBJ2-1; TRBD2 matches at 7 bases. The CDR3 loop spans 13 amino acids. After removal of 3 bases from V and 9 bases from J, the junction contained 5 bases not matched to a gene. The CDR3 DNA is TGTGCCAGCAGTTTCCTAGGGGAGGGTGAGCAGTTCTTC. Translation gives CASSFLGEGEQFF.